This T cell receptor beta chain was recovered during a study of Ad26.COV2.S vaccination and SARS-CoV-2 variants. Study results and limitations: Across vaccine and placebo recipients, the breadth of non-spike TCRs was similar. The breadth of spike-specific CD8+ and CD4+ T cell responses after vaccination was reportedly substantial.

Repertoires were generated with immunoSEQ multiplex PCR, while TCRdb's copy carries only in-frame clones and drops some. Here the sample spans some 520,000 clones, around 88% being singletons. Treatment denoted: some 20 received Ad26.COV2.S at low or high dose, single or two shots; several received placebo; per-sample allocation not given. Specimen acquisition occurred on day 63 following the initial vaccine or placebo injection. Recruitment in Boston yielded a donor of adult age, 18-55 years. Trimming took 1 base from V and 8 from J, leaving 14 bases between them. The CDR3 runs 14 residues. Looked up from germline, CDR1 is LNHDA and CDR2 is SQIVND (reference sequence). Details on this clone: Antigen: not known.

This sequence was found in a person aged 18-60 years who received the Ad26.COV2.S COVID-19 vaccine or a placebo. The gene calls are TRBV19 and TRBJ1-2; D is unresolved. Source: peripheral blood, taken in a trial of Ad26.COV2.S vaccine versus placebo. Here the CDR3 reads CASSIVGTAGGYTF. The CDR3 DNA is TGTGCCAGTAGTATAGTAGGCACTGCTGGAGGCTACACCTTC.